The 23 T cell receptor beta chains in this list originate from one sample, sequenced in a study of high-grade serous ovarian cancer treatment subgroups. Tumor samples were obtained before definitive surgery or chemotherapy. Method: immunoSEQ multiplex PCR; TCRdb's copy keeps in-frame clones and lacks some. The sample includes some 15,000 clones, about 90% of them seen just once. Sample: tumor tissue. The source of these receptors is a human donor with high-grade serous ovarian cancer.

The CDR3 loop reads CASSSQEDSPLHF. CDR3 DNA sequence: TGTGCCAGCAGCTCACAGGAGGATTCACCCCTCCACTTT. The chain joins TRBV5-6 to TRBJ1-6, with D possibly being TRBD1 (5 bases). The CDR3 loop spans 13 amino acids. V dropped 3 bases and J dropped 8 bases, with 9 bases sitting between them. CDR1 SGHDT and CDR2 YYEEEE come from the germline V gene.

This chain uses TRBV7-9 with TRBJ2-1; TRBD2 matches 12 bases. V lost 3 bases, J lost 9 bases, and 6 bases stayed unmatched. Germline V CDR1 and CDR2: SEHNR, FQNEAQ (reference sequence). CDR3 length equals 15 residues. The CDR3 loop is CASSFASGGAIEQFF. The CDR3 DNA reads TGTGCCAGCAGCTTTGCTAGCGGGGGGGCAATTGAGCAGTTCTTC.

Here the CDR3 reads CAWSVSGQTTGELFF. CDR3 nucleotide sequence: TGTGCCTGGAGTGTAAGCGGGCAGACCACCGGGGAGCTGTTTTTT. The V gene is TRBV30, the J gene TRBJ2-2, with D maybe TRBD2 (6 bases). Germline-derived CDR1 and CDR2 are GTSNPN and SVGIG (reference sequence). V was shortened by 0 bases and J by 4 bases, with 12 bases between the two germline ends. The CDR3 spans 15 residues.

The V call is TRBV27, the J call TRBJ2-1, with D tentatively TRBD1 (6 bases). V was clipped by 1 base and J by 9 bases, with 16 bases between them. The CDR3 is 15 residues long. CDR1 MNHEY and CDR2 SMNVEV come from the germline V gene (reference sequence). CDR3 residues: CASSLYGRGLSEQFF. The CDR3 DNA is TGTGCCAGCAGTTTATACGGCAGGGGTTTATCTGAGCAGTTCTTC.

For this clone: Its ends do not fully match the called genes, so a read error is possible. CDR3 in DNA: TGTGCTAGCAGCTTAGTACAGGGTGAGACCCAGTACTTC. Translation gives CASSLVQGETQYF. The gene calls are TRBV7-7 and TRBJ2-5; possibly TRBD1 for D (6 bases). CDR1 SSHAT and CDR2 FNYEAQ come from the germline V gene (reference sequence). The CDR3 runs 13 residues.

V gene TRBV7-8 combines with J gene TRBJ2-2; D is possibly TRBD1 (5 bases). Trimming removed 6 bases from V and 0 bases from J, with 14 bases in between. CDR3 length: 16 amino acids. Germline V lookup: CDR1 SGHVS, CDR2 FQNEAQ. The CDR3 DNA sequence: TGTGCCAGCAGTTTGTATCAGGGAACGAACACCGGGGAGCTGTTTTTT. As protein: CASSLYQGTNTGELFF.

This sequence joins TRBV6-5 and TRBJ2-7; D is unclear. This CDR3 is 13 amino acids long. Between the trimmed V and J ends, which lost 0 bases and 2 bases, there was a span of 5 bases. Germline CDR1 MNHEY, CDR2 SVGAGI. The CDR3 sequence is CASSYSRTYEQYF. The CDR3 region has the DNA TGTGCCAGCAGTTACTCTAGGACCTACGAGCAGTACTTC.

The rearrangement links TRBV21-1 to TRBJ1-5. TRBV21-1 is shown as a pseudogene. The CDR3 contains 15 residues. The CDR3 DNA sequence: TGTGCCAGCAGCACATACAGAGGCCGCAATCAGCCCCAGCATTTT. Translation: CASSTYRGRNQPQHF.

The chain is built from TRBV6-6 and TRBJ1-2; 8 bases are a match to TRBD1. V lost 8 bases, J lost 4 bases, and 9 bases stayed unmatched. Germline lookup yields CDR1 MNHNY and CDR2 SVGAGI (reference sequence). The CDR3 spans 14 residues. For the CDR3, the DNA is TGTGCCAGCGGTGGGACAGGAGGAATCTATGGCTACACCTTC. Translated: CASGGTGGIYGYTF.

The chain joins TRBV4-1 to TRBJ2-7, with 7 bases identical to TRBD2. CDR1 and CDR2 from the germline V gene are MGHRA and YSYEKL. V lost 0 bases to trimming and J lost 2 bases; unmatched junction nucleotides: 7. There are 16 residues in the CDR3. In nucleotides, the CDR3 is TGCGCCAGCAGCCAAGAAGTCGGGGGGTTTACCTACGAGCAGTACTTC. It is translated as CASSQEVGGFTYEQYF.

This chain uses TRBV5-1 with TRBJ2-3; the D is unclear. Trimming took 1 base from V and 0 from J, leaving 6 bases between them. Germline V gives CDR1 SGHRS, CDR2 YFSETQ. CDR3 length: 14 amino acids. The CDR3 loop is CASSLFLSTDTQYF. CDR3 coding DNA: TGCGCCAGCAGCTTGTTCCTTAGCACAGATACGCAGTATTTT.

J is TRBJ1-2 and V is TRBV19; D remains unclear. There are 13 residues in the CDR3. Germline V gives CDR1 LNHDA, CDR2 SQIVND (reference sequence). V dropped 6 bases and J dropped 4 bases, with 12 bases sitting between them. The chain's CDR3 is CASSFTLLYGYTF. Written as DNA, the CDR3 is TGTGCCAGTAGCTTTACCCTCCTCTATGGCTACACCTTC.

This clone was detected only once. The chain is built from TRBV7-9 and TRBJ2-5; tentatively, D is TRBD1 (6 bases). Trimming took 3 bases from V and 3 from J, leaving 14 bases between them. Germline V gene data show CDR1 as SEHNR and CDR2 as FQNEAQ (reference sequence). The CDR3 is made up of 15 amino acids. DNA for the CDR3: TGTGCCAGCAGCTTTTTCCTAGCAGGGGAAGAGACCCAGTACTTC. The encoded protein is CASSFFLAGEETQYF.

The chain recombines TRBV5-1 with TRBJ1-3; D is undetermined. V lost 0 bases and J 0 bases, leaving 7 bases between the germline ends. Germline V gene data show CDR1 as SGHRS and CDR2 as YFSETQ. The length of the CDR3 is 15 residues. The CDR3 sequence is CASSLGQISGNTIYF. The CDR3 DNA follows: TGCGCCAGCAGCTTGGGACAAATCTCTGGAAACACCATATATTTT.

The CDR3 spells CASSLEGGSWETQYF. CDR3 nucleotide sequence: TGTGCCAGCAGTTTGGAGGGTGGGAGCTGGGAGACCCAGTACTTC. The chain links TRBV27 to TRBJ2-5, with D tentatively TRBD2 (6 bases). Germline V gene lookup returns CDR1 MNHEY and CDR2 SMNVEV (reference sequence). The CDR3 loop spans 15 amino acids. Trimming took 3 bases from V and 5 from J, leaving 16 bases between them.

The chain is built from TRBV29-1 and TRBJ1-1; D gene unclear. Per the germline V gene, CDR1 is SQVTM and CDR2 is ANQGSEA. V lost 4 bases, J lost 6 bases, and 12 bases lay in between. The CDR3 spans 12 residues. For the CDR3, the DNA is TGCAGCGTTGGGTGGGCATTCTCTGAAGCTTTCTTT. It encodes CSVGWAFSEAFF.

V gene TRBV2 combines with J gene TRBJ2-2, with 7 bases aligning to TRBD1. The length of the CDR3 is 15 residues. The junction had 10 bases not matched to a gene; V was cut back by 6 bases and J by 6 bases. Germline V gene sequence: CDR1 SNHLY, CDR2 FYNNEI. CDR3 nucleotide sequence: TGTGCCAGCAGGGGACAGTTAGTTACCGCCGGGGAGCTGTTTTTT. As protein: CASRGQLVTAGELFF.

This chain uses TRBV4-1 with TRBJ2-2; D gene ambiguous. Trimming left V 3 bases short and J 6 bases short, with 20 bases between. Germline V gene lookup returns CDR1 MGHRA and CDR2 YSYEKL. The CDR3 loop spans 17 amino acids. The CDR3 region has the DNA TGCGCCAGCAGCCATCAAACGGCCCTCCAAAGCCCCGGGGAGCTGTTTTTT. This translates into CASSHQTALQSPGELFF.

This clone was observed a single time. The CDR3 reads CASSYSYRGATEAFF. In DNA, the CDR3 is TGTGCCAGCAGTTACTCGTACAGAGGGGCCACTGAAGCTTTCTTT. The rearrangement joins TRBV6-5 to TRBJ1-1; the D gene is possibly TRBD1 (5 bases). Between the trimmed V and J ends, which lost 0 bases and 4 bases, there was a span of 12 bases. Germline loops: CDR1 MNHEY, CDR2 SVGAGI. The CDR3 loop spans 15 amino acids.

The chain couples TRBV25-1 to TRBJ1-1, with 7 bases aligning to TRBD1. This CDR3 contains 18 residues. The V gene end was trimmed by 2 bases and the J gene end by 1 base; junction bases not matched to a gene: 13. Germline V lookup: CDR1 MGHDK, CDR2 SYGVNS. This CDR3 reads CASSERWGTGARNTEAFF. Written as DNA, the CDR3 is TGTGCCAGCAGTGAAAGGTGGGGCACAGGGGCGAGGAACACTGAAGCTTTCTTT. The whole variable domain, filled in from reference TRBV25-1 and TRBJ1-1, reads EADIYQTPRYLVIGTGKKITLECSQTMGHDKMYWYQQDPGMELHLIHYSYGVNSTEKGDLSSESTVSRIRTEHFPLTLESARPSHTSQYLCASSERWGTGARNTEAFFGQGTRLTVV.

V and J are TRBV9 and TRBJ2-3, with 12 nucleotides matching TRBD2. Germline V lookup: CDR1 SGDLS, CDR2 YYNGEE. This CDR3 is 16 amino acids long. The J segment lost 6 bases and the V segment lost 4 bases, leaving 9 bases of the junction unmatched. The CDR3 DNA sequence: TGTGCCAGCAGCCCAGAACTAGCGGGGGGAGGGGATACGCAGTATTTT. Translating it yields CASSPELAGGGDTQYF.

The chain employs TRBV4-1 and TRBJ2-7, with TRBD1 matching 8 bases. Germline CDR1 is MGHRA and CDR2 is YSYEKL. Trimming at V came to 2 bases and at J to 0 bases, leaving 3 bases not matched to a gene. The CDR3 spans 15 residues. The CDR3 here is CASSQQGASSYEQYF. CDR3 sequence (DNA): TGCGCCAGCAGCCAACAGGGGGCCAGCTCCTACGAGCAGTACTTC.

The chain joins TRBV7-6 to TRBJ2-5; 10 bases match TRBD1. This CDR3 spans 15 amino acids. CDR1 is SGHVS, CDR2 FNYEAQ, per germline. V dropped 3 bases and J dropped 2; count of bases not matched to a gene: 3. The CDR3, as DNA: TGTGCCAGCAGCTTCGGGACAGGGGCTCAAGAGACCCAGTACTTC. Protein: CASSFGTGAQETQYF. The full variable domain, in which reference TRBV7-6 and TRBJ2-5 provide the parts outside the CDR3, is GAGVSQSPRYKVTKRGQDVALRCDPISGHVSLYWYRQALGQGPEFLTYFNYEAQQDKSGLPNDRFSAERPEGSISTLTIQRTEQRDSAMYRCASSFGTGAQETQYFGPGTRLLVL.